The 5 T cell receptor beta chains below were found in one sample sequenced in a study of T-cell reconstitution after alpha-beta-depleted transplantation in children. Unique molecular identifiers were built into the TCRbeta library. Each CDR3 protein is one row after TCRdb ran MiXCR on the PCR reads. The table lists about 830,000 distinct CDR3 sequences, approximately 15% of them singletons, with approximately 5% in the top ten. The sequences come from PBMCs, mostly from graft donor cells, collected 360 days after TCRalphabeta/CD19-depleted stem cell transplant. The source of these receptors is a male patient younger than 18 who had a stem cell transplant for acute lymphoblastic leukemia, so the T cells may come from the graft donor.

This clonotype was seen a few times. The CDR3 sequence is CASRRLAERNEQFF. CDR3 nucleotide sequence: TGTGCCAGCAGGAGACTAGCGGAAAGGAATGAGCAGTTCTTC. The V gene is TRBV2, the J gene TRBJ2-1; 9 positions match TRBD2. V trimming: 6 bases; J trimming: 7 bases; junction bases outside the gene matches: 7. The length of the CDR3 is 14 residues. Germline assignment: CDR1 SNHLY and CDR2 FYNNEI.

In this sample, this clonotype turned up a few times. J is TRBJ2-5 and V is TRBV4-1; D possibly matches TRBD1 or TRBD2 (5 bases each). The CDR3 extends over 14 amino acids. The V end lost 6 bases, the J end lost 0 bases, and 11 bases lay between the germline ends. From germline, CDR1 is MGHRA and CDR2 YSYEKL. CDR3 region: CASRNGANQETQYF. The CDR3 DNA sequence: TGCGCCAGCAGAAACGGGGCAAACCAAGAGACCCAGTACTTC.

This clonotype was observed a handful of times. The chain employs TRBV15 and TRBJ2-3; 7 bases fit TRBD1. V lost 6 bases to trimming and J lost 2 bases; unmatched junction nucleotides: 14. The CDR3 runs 17 residues. From germline, CDR1 is LNHNV and CDR2 YYDKDF (reference sequence). CDR3 residues: CATSGLFDRASTDTQYF. CDR3 nucleotide sequence: TGTGCCACCAGTGGCCTATTTGACAGGGCCTCCACAGATACGCAGTATTTT.

This sequence joins TRBV7-3 and TRBJ2-3; weak D call: TRBD2 (5 bases). This CDR3 spans 13 amino acids. Trimming removed 3 bases from V and 6 bases from J, with 10 bases in between. Germline V gene sequence: CDR1 SGHTA, CDR2 FQGTGA. CDR3 in DNA: TGTGCCAGCAGCTTGGACTCCGTGGATACGCAGTATTTT. Protein product: CASSLDSVDTQYF. Variable domain in full (rest from reference TRBV7-3 and TRBJ2-3): GAGVSQTPSNKVTEKGKYVELRCDPISGHTALYWYRQSLGQGPEFLIYFQGTGAADDSGLPNDRFFAVRPEGSVSTLKIQRTERGDSAVYLCASSLDSVDTQYFGPGTRLTVL.

This clonotype showed up just a few times. The chain has TRBV7-2 and TRBJ2-3; 12 bases match TRBD2. Per the germline V gene, CDR1 is SGHTA and CDR2 is FQGNSA. This CDR3 has 17 amino acids. The V and J ends lost 5 bases and 5 bases, in that order; junction bases with no gene match: 11. Here the CDR3 DNA reads TGTGCCAGCAGCCCCCGACTAGCGGGAGCTTTCGGAGATACGCAGTATTTT. Its translation: CASSPRLAGAFGDTQYF.